This T cell receptor beta chain is from a study of control samples from healthy donors and cancer patients. The protocol was immunoSEQ multiplex PCR, while the TCRdb copy is restricted to in-frame clones and leaves out a portion. The sample contains over 100,000 clones, over 85% of which appear only once. The sample holds one count of this clone. This clonotype was sampled from a man younger than 30 in good health. Material for sequencing was blood.

The CDR3 sequence: CASSPGVQRRTDTQYF. The DNA of the CDR3 is TGTGCCAGCTCACCAGGGGTACAAAGGCGCACAGATACGCAGTATTTT. The V gene is TRBV18, the J gene TRBJ2-3; no definite D call. Germline V gene lookup returns CDR1 KGHSH and CDR2 LQKENI. The CDR3 is made up of 16 amino acids. With 2 bases removed from V and 1 base from J, the gap between germline ends came to 13 bases.